The 9 T cell receptor beta chains below come from one sample, sequenced in a study of T-cell reconstitution after alpha-beta-depleted transplantation in children. A library of TCRbeta sequences, prepared with unique molecular identifiers, was generated. MiXCR was run by TCRdb on the PCR reads, yielding one entry per CDR3 protein. The sample has 540,000 or so distinct CDR3 sequences, about 23% seen once; the top ten hold over 12%. The sequencing here drew on PBMCs, mostly from graft donor cells, taken 360 days after TCRalphabeta/CD19-depleted stem cell transplant. The receptors derive from a boy in the first two years of life who had a stem cell transplant for acute myeloid leukemia, so the T cells may come from the graft donor.

This clonotype was detected only a few times. The chain employs TRBV6-5 and TRBJ2-6; 8 positions match TRBD1. V gave up 2 bases and J gave up 0 bases; unmatched junction bases: 3. This CDR3 is 17 amino acids long. Germline assignment: CDR1 MNHEY and CDR2 SVGAGI. The CDR3 coding sequence is TGTGCCAGCAGTTACGACAGGGGAAGCTCTGGGGCCAACGTCCTGACTTTC. Translation gives CASSYDRGSSGANVLTF.

This clonotype was picked up many times. The J gene is TRBJ2-5, the V gene TRBV20-1; D unclear. Germline V lookup: CDR1 DFQATT, CDR2 SNEGSKA (reference sequence). The CDR3 consists of 12 residues. Trimming pared 6 bases from V and 4 bases from J, leaving 12 bases between. The CDR3 loop is CSALGARETQYF. Here the CDR3 DNA reads TGCAGTGCCCTAGGAGCAAGAGAGACCCAGTACTTC.

Points on this clonotype: The junction differs from germline at one of its ends, possibly a read error. The chain uses TRBV5-1 and TRBJ2-1; possible D gene TRBD1, 6 bases. The CDR3 runs 15 residues. Germline CDR1 is SGHRS and CDR2 is YFSETQ. As DNA, the CDR3 is TGCGCCAGCAGTTTGGGGGTGAAACAGGGCGATGAGCAGTTCTTC. It yields the protein CASSLGVKQGDEQFF. Together with reference TRBV5-1 and TRBJ2-1, the CDR3 gives the full variable domain: KAGVTQTPRYLIKTRGQQVTLSCSPISGHRSVSWYQQTPGQGLQFLFEYFSETQRNKGNFPGRFSGRQFSNSRSEMNVSTLELGDSALYLCASSLGVKQGDEQFFGPGTRLTVL.

This clonotype was counted between two and nine times. The chain carries TRBV20-1 and TRBJ2-4; maybe TRBD2 (6 bases). The CDR3 is 17 residues long. The ends were cut back, 3 bases at V and 0 bases at J, with 18 bases in the middle. Germline V gene data show CDR1 as DFQATT and CDR2 as SNEGSKA (reference sequence). CDR3 protein: CSARRYTGGGAKNIQYF. In DNA, the CDR3 is TGCAGTGCTAGGAGATATACCGGGGGTGGAGCCAAAAACATTCAGTACTTC.

V and J are TRBV12-3 or TRBV12-4 and TRBJ2-5; 13 positions match TRBD2. This CDR3 comprises 15 residues. Germline trimming cut 6 bases from V and 5 bases from J; bases unmatched to any gene: 6. The CDR3 coding sequence is TGTGCCAGCAGCTCTAGGACTAGCGGGGGTGAGACCCAGTACTTC. Protein product: CASSSRTSGGETQYF.

This clonotype was counted at least ten times. The rearrangement links TRBV12-3 or TRBV12-4 to TRBJ2-3; TRBD2 aligns across 7 bases. This CDR3 is built from 14 residues. V shed 8 bases and J 2 bases; nucleotides not matched to a gene: 7. The CDR3 DNA is TGTGCCAGCGCACGGGGGGATGCCACAGATACGCAGTATTTT. Protein product: CASARGDATDTQYF.

This clonotype was counted between two and nine times. V gene TRBV15 combines with J gene TRBJ2-3; 9 bases line up with TRBD2. V gave up 3 bases and J gave up 1 base; unmatched junction bases: 2. CDR3 length equals 15 residues. Germline V lookup: CDR1 LNHNV, CDR2 YYDKDF (reference sequence). In DNA, the CDR3 is TGTGCCACCAGCAGCCCTAGCGGGGGCACAGATACGCAGTATTTT. It codes for CATSSPSGGTDTQYF. The entire variable domain, with the rest obtained from reference TRBV15 and TRBJ2-3, is as follows: DAMVIQNPRYQVTQFGKPVTLSCSQTLNHNVMYWYQQKSSQAPKLLFHYYDKDFNNEADTPDNFQSRRPNTSFCFLDIRSPGLGDTAMYLCATSSPSGGTDTQYFGPGTRLTVL.

The CDR3 reads CSARGAGTSLPRYF. In DNA, the CDR3 is TGCAGTGCTAGGGGCGCCGGGACTAGCTTACCTCGGTACTTC. The chain combines TRBV20-1 with TRBJ2-5, with 9 bases matching TRBD2. Looked up from germline, CDR1 is DFQATT and CDR2 is SNEGSKA (reference sequence). V lost 3 bases and J lost 13; bases outside the gene matches: 15. The CDR3 is 14 amino acids.

This clonotype was picked up many times. The J gene is TRBJ1-5, the V gene TRBV7-2; D gene uncertain. The germline V gene encodes CDR1 SGHTA and CDR2 FQGNSA. V lost 4 bases and J lost 5, with 9 bases in between. This CDR3 is built from 13 residues. The CDR3 nucleotides read TGTGCCAGCAGCTCGACGGCGGATCAGCCCCAGCATTTT. This encodes CASSSTADQPQHF.